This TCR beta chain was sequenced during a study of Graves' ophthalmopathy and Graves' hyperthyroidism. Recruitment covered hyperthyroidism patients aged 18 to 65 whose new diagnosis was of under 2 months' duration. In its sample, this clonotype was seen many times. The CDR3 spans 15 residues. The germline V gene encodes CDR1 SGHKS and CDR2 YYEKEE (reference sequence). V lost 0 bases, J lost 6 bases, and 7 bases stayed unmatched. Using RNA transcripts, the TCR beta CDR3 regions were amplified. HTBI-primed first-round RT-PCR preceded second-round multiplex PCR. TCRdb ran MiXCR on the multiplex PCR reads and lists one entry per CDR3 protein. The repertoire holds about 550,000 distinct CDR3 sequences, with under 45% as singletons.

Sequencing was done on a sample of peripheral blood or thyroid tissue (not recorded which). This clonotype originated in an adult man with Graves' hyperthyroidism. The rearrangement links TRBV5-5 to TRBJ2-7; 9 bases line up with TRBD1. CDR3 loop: CASSLDRGLGGEQYF. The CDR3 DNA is TGTGCCAGCAGCTTGGACAGGGGGCTAGGGGGCGAGCAGTACTTC.